The 18 T cell receptor beta chains below come from one sample, sequenced in a study of post-analysis software for immune sequencing data (dated by TCRdb to between 2014 and 2017). Their cognate antigens are unknown. Library preparation used PCR. This sample was sequenced with an Illumina HiSeq 2500. To reduce PCR and sequencing biases, unique molecular identifiers were incorporated into the TCR beta cDNA libraries. Using fastp at Q25 and MiXCR, TCRdb reprocessed the public reads and kept productive beta chains. Duplicate CDR3 protein sequences are folded into a single record with the most common DNA and genes. The sample records almost 700,000 distinct CDR3 sequences, 55% to 60% of which are singletons. Clones ranked in the top ten supply 11% of the sample. General conclusions and limits of the study: Significantly higher frequencies in patients than in controls were found for five TRBV segments, including TRBV5-6, TRBV5-1 and TRBV20-1.

The sample comprised blood. The receptors derive from a girl aged 2-15 years with multiple sclerosis.

The chain combines TRBV27 with TRBJ1-2; no firm D call. CDR3 size: 13 residues. Germline V CDR1 and CDR2: MNHEY, SMNVEV (reference sequence). CDR3 in DNA: TGTGCTAGCGGGGAAGAGGGCACATATGGCTACACCTTC. Translating it yields CASGEEGTYGYTF.

This clonotype was found a few times. This chain uses TRBV6-4 with TRBJ2-3; a possible D gene is TRBD1 (5 bases). Trimming shortened V by 6 bases and J by 1 base, and 8 bases separated the two germline ends. Germline CDR1 MRHNA, CDR2 SNTAGT. The CDR3 loop spans 13 amino acids. CDR3 amino acids: CASRLTGTDTQYF. The CDR3 coding sequence is TGTGCCAGCAGATTGACAGGCACAGATACGCAGTATTTT.

This chain links TRBV29-1 with TRBJ2-1; 9 bases agree with TRBD2. This CDR3 is built from 16 residues. The ends lost 0 bases at V and 4 bases at J; junction bases unmatched: 7. Looked up from germline, CDR1 is SQVTM and CDR2 is ANQGSEA. Here the CDR3 DNA reads TGCAGCGTTGAAGATCCCTCGCGGGGGGGTTACAATGAGCAGTTCTTC. As protein: CSVEDPSRGGYNEQFF.

The V gene is TRBV10-2, the J gene TRBJ2-6; D might be TRBD1 (6 bases). The CDR3 is 17 amino acids. Germline V gene lookup returns CDR1 WSHSY and CDR2 SAAADI. V was cut by 2 bases and J by 0 bases, with 11 bases left in between. CDR3 region: CASSEARGHSGANVLTF. The CDR3 DNA is TGCGCCAGCAGTGAGGCCAGGGGCCACTCTGGGGCCAACGTCCTGACTTTC.

The sample holds a few counts of this clonotype. The rearrangement links TRBV12-3 or TRBV12-4 to TRBJ1-2; tentative D call: TRBD1 (6 bases). This CDR3 comprises 17 residues. The V and J ends lost 5 bases and 1 base respectively, with 20 bases between them. The CDR3 reads CASSGWGRTVLNYGYTF. CDR3 DNA sequence: TGTGCCAGCAGTGGTTGGGGGCGGACAGTACTTAACTATGGCTACACCTTC.

The J gene is TRBJ2-3, the V gene TRBV6-1; 7 positions agree with TRBD1. Trimming cost V 0 bases and J 6 bases; bases outside gene matches: 9. The CDR3 loop spans 16 amino acids. The germline V gene encodes CDR1 MNHNS and CDR2 SASEGT. The CDR3 is CASSEAGGTLSDTQYF. The CDR3 DNA follows: TGTGCCAGCAGTGAAGCAGGGGGCACATTATCGGATACGCAGTATTTT.

This clonotype was recorded a few times. V and J are TRBV10-3 and TRBJ2-1; D gene uncertain. The CDR3 contains 12 residues. V dropped 4 bases and J dropped 10 bases, with 11 bases sitting between them. Germline V CDR1 and CDR2: ENHRY, SYGVKD. The CDR3 loop is CAISGNPPEQFF. The CDR3 coding sequence is TGTGCCATCAGTGGTAACCCCCCGGAGCAGTTCTTC.

A few counts support this clonotype. The gene calls are TRBV18 and TRBJ1-1; tentatively, D is TRBD1 (5 bases). CDR1 is KGHSH and CDR2 is LQKENI in the germline V gene. The CDR3 totals 15 residues. With 5 bases removed from V and 2 bases from J, the gap between germline ends came to 15 bases. The CDR3 loop reads CASSLNTGPNTEAFF. CDR3 nucleotides: TGTGCCAGCTCATTGAACACGGGGCCCAACACTGAAGCTTTCTTT. Full variable domain (remainder filled in from reference TRBV18 and TRBJ1-1): NAGVMQNPRHLVRRRGQEARLRCSPMKGHSHVYWYRQLPEEGLKFMVYLQKENIIDESGMPKERFSAEFPKEGPSILRIQQVVRGDSAAYFCASSLNTGPNTEAFFGQGTRLTVV.

The CDR3 DNA follows: TGTGCCAGCAGCATAACTCCGGGACAGGGGGGTGATACGCAGTATTTT. It is translated as CASSITPGQGGDTQYF. V and J are TRBV5-5 and TRBJ2-3; 11 nucleotides agree with TRBD1. After removal of 4 bases from V and 6 bases from J, the junction contained 10 bases not matched to a gene. Germline CDR1 reads SGHKS; CDR2 reads YYEKEE (reference sequence). CDR3 size: 16 residues.

On this clonotype itself: One junction end disagrees with the germline gene, perhaps due to a read error. J is TRBJ2-7 and V is TRBV29-1, with D perhaps being TRBD1 or TRBD2 (7 bases each). The CDR3 extends over 13 amino acids. Germline CDR1 reads SQVTM; CDR2 reads ANQGSEA. The CDR3 region has the DNA TGCAGCGTCCAGACAGGGACTACCTACGAGCGGTACTTC. Its translation: CSVQTGTTYERYF.

The chain links TRBV20-1 to TRBJ2-5, with D perhaps TRBD2 (6 bases). Looked up from germline, CDR1 is DFQATT and CDR2 is SNEGSKA (reference sequence). The CDR3 spans 16 residues. The germline V and J ends were trimmed by 5 bases and 2 bases, with 21 bases remaining between them. This CDR3 is CSALGVAEGRQETQYF. In DNA form, the CDR3 reads TGCAGTGCTTTAGGGGTAGCGGAGGGGAGGCAAGAGACCCAGTACTTC.

In regard to this clonotype: An end of the junction does not agree with germline; a read error may underlie this. V gene TRBV7-2 combines with J gene TRBJ1-2, with TRBD1 matching over 7 bases. Germline loops: CDR1 SGHTA, CDR2 FQGNSA. The CDR3 consists of 16 residues. The CDR3 DNA is TGTGCCAGCAGCTTAGAATCTGGGACAGCCTTCTATGGCTGCACCTTC. This encodes CASSLESGTAFYGCTF.

V gene TRBV7-2 combines with J gene TRBJ1-2; D is unclear. Trimming left V 6 bases short and J 8 bases short, with 25 bases between. Germline V gene lookup returns CDR1 SGHTA and CDR2 FQGNSA. CDR3 length equals 16 residues. CDR3 in amino acids: CASSSGVVGVIKGYTF. The CDR3 nucleotides read TGTGCCAGCAGTTCTGGGGTAGTCGGGGTCATAAAAGGCTACACCTTC.

This chain links TRBV12-3 or TRBV12-4 with TRBJ1-2; 8 bases match TRBD1. The CDR3 is 15 residues long. The V segment lost 6 bases and the J segment 9 bases; nucleotides outside the gene matches: 15. The CDR3 here is CASSETGVGQLSYTF. The DNA for the CDR3 is TGTGCCAGCAGCGAGACAGGGGTTGGACAGCTTAGCTACACCTTC.

This clonotype was seen once. The chain is built from TRBV9 and TRBJ2-5; no firm D call. The end of the DNA fits TRBJ2-7 better, so the J call may be wrong. The CDR3 runs to 14 residues. Germline assignment: CDR1 SGDLS and CDR2 YYNGEE. In nucleotides, the CDR3 is TGTGCCAGCAGCGCAGCGTCAGCAGTCGACGAGCAGTACTTC. Translated: CASSAASAVDEQYF.

In this sample, this clonotype turned up a few times. The J gene is TRBJ1-5, the V gene TRBV20-1; D might be TRBD1 (5 bases). Germline-derived CDR1 and CDR2 are DFQATT and SNEGSKA (reference sequence). The CDR3 sequence is 13 residues long. V was clipped by 3 bases and J by 4 bases, with 10 bases between them. The CDR3 region is CSASAGVNQPQHF. CDR3 DNA: TGCAGTGCTAGCGCGGGGGTAAATCAGCCCCAGCATTTT.

The rearrangement links TRBV6-4 to TRBJ2-3; D tentatively fits TRBD1 or TRBD2 (6 bases each). V gave up 6 bases and J gave up 2 bases, with 18 bases separating them. The CDR3 spans 16 residues. Germline lookup yields CDR1 MRHNA and CDR2 SNTAGT. The CDR3 DNA reads as TGTGCCAGCAGCCTCCATGGGGGGCGCAACACAGATACGCAGTATTTT. As protein: CASSLHGGRNTDTQYF.

A single count supports this clonotype. V usage is TRBV25-1 and J usage is TRBJ2-3; D is unresolved. The CDR3 is 12 residues long. Deletions cut 10 bases from V and 0 bases from J, with 8 bases between. The germline gives CDR1 MGHDK, CDR2 SYGVNS. The CDR3: CAMRSSTDTQYF. The CDR3 DNA sequence: TGTGCCATGAGGAGTAGCACAGATACGCAGTATTTT.